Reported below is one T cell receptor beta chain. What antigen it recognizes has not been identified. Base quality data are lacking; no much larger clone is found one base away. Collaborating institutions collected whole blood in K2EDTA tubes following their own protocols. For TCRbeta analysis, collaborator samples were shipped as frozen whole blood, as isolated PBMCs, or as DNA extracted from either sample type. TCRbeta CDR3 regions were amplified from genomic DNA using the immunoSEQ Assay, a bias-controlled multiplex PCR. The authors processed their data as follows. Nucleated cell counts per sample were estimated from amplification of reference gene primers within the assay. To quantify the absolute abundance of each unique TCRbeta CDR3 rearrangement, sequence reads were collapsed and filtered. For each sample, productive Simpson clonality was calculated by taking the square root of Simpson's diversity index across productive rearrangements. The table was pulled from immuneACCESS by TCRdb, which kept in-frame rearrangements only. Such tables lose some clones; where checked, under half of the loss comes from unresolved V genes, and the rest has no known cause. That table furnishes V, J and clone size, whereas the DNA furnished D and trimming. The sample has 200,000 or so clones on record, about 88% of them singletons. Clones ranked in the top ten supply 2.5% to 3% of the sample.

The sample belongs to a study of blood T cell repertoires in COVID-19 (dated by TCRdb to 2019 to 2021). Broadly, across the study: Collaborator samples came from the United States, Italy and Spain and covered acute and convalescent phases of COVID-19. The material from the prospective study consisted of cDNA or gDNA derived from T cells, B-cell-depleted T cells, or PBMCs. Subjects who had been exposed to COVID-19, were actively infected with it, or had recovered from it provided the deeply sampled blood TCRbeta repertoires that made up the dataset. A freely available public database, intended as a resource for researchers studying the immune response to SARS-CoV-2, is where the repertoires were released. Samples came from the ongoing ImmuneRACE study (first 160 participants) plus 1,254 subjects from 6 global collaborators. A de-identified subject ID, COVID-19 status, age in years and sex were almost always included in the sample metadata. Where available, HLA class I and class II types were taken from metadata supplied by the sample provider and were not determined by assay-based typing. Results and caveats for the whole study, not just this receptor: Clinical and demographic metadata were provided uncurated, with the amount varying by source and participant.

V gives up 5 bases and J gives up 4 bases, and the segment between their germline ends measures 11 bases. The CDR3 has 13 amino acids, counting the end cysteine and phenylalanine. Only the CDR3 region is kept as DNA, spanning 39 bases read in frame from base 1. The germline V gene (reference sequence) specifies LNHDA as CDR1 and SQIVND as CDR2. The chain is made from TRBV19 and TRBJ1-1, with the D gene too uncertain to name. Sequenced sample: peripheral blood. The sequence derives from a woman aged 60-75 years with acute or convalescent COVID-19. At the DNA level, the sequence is TGTGCCAGTAGTCCTAATTTTGGCACTGAAGCTTTCTTT. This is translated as CASSPNFGTEAFF.